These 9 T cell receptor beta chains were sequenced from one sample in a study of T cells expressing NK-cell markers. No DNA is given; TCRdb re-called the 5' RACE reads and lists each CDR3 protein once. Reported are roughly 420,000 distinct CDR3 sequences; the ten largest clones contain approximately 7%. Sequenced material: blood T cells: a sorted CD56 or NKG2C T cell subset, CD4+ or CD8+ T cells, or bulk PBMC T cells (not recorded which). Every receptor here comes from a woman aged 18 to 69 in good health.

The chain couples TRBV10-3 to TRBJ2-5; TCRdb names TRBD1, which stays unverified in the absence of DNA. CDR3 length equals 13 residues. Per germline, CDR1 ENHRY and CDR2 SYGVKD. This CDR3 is CAISLTGEETQYF.

CDR3: CASSFDRGEDTQYF. The gene calls are TRBV7-2 and TRBJ2-3; TCRdb gives TRBD1 as the D gene, but with no DNA this cannot be confirmed. Germline loops: CDR1 SGHTA, CDR2 FQGNSA. The CDR3 is made up of 14 amino acids.

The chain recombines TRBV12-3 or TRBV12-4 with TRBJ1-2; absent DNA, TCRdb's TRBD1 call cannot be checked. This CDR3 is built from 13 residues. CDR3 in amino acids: CASSFDRESGYTF.

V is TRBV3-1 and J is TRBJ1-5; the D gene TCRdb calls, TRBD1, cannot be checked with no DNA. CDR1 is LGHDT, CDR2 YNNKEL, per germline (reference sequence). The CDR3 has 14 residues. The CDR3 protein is CASSQRTWGQPQHF.

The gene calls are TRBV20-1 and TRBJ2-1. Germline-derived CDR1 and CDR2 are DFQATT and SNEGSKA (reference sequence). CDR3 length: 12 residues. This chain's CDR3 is CSARERVAEQFF.

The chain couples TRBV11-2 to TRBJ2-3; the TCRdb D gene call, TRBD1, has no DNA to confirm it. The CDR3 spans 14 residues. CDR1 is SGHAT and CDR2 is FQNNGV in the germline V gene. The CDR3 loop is CASSPGLGADTQYF.

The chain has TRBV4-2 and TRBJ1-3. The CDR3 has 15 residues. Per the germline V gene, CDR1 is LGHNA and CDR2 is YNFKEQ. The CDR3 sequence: CASSPETSRRNTIYF.

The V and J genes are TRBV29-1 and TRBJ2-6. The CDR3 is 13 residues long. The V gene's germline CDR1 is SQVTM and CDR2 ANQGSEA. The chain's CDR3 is CSVVDIGANVLTF.

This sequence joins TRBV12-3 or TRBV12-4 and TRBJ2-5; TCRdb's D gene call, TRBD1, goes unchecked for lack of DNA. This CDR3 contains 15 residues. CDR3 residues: CASSLVGQGKETQYF.